The TCR beta chain described here comes from a study of blood T cells in healthy people across ages. This clonotype has at least ten counts. The CDR3 is made up of 15 amino acids. V trimming: 3 bases; J trimming: 6 bases; junction bases outside the gene matches: 7. Germline V gene data show CDR1 as SGHDT and CDR2 as YYEEEE. Together with a sample-barcoded 5' primer, a J-beta primer mix was included in a second PCR lasting roughly 7 to 11 cycles. TCRdb ran MiXCR on the 5' RACE reads and lists one entry per CDR3 protein. The sample has roughly 1.6 million distinct CDR3 sequences, around 35% seen once. The source is a woman aged 25 to 45 in good health. V and J are TRBV5-6 and TRBJ2-1, with 9 nucleotides matching TRBD2. Material: blood. The CDR3: CASSSGLAISNEQFF. The CDR3 DNA is TGTGCCAGCAGCTCCGGACTAGCGATTTCCAATGAGCAGTTCTTC.